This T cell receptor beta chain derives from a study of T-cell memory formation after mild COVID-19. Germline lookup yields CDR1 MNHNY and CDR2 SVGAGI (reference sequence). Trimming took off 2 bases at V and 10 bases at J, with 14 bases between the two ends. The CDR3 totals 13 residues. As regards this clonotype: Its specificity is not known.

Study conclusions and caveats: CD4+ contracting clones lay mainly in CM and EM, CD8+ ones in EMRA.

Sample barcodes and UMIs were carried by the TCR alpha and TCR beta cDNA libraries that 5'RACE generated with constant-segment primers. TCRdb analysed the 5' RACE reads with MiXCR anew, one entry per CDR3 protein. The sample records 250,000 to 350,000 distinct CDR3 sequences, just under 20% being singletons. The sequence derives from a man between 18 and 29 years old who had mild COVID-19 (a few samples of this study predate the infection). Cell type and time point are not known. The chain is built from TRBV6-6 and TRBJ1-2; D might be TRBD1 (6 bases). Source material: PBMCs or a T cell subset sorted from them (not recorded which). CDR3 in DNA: TGTGCCAGCAGTTACGGGGGCAGGGGACACTACACCTTC. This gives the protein CASSYGGRGHYTF.